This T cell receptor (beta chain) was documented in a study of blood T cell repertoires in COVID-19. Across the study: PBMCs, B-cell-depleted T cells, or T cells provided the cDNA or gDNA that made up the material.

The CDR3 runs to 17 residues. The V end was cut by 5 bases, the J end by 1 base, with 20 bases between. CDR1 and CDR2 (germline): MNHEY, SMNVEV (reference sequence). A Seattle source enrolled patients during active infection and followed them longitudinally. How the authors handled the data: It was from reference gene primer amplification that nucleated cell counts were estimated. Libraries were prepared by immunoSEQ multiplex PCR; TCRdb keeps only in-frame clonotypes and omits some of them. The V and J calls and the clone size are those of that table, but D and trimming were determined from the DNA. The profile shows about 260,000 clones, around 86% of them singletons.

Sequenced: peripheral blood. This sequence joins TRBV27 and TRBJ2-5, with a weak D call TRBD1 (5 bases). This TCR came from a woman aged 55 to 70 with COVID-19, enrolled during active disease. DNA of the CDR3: TGTGCCAGCAGTCCTAACCCGTGGGGCACGACCCAAGAGACCCAGTACTTC. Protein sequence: CASSPNPWGTTQETQYF.